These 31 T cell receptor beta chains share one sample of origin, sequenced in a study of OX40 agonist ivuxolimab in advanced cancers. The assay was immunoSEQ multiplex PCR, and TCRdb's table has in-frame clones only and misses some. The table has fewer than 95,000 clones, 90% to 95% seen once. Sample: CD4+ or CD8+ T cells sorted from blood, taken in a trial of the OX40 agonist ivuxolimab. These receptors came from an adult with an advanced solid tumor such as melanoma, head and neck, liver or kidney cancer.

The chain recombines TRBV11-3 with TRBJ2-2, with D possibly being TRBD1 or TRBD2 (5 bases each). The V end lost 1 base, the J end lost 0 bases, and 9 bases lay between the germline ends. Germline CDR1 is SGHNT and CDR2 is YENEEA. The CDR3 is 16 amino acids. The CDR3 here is CASSLVWGPNTGELFF. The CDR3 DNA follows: TGTGCCAGCAGCTTAGTATGGGGACCGAACACCGGGGAGCTGTTTTTT.

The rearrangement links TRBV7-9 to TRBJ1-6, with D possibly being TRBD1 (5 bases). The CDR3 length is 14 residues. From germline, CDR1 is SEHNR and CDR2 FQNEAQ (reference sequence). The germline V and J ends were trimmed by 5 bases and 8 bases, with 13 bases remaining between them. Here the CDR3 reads CASSADMLYSPLHF. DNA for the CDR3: TGTGCCAGCAGCGCGGACATGCTATATTCACCCCTCCACTTT.

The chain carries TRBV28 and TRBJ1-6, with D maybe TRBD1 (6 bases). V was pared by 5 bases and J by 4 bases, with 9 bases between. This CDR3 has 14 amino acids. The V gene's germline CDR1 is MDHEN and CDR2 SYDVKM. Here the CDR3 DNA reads TGTGCCAGCAGTCACAGGGAGTATAATTCACCCCTCCACTTT. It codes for CASSHREYNSPLHF. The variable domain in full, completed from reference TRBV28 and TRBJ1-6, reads DVKVTQSSRYLVKRTGEKVFLECVQDMDHENMFWYRQDPGLGLRLIYFSYDVKMKEKGDIPEGYSVSREKKERFSLILESASTNQTSMYLCASSHREYNSPLHFGNGTRLTVT.

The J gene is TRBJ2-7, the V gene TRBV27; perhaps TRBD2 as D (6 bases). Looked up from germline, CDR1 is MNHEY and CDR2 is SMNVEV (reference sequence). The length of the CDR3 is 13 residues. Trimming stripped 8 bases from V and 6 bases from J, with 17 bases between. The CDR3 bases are TGTGCCAGCCAAAGACTAGAGTCGGCCGAGCAGTACTTC. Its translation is CASQRLESAEQYF.

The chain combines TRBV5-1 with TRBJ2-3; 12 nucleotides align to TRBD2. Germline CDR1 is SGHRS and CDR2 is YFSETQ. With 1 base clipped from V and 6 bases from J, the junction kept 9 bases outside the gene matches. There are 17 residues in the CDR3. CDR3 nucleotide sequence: TGCGCCAGCAGCTTGTACCGACTAGCGGGAGATGCCGATACGCAGTATTTT. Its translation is CASSLYRLAGDADTQYF.

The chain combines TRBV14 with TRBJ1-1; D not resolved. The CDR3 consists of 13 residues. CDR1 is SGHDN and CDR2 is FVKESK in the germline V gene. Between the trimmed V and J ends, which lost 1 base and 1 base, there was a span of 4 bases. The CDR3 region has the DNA TGTGCCAGCAGCCAAGGTAGGAACACTGAAGCTTTCTTT. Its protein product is CASSQGRNTEAFF.

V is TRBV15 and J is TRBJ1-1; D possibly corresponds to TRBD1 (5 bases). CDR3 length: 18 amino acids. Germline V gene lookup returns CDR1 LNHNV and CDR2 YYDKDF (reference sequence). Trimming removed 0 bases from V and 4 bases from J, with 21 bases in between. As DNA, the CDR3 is TGTGCCACCAGCAGAGATCGGCGTGGTGGGGGACTAGGCACTGAAGCTTTCTTT. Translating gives CATSRDRRGGGLGTEAFF.

This chain's CDR3 is CSAAYTADSPLHF. CDR3 sequence (DNA): TGCAGCGCAGCTTACACGGCGGATTCACCCCTCCACTTT. The chain uses TRBV29-1 and TRBJ1-6; D ambiguous. CDR1 is SQVTM, CDR2 ANQGSEA, per germline. CDR3 length: 13 residues. V lost 7 bases and J lost 8, with 15 bases in between.

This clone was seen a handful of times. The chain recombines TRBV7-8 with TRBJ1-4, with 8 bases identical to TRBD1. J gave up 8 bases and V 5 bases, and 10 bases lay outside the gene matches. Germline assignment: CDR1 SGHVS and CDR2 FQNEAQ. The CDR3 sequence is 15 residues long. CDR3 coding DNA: TGTGCCAGCAGCCTGAGGACAGGGACCGGGGAAAAACTGTTTTTT. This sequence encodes CASSLRTGTGEKLFF.

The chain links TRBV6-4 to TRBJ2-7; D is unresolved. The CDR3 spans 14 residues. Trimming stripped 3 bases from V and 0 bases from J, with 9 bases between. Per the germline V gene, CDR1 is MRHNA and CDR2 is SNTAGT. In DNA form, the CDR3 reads TGTGCCAGCAGTGAGGAGTCAGGCTCCTACGAGCAGTACTTC. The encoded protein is CASSEESGSYEQYF.

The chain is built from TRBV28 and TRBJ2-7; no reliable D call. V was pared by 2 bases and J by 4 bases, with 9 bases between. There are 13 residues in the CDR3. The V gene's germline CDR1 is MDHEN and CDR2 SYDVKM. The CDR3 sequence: CASSLVAAYEQYF. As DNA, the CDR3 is TGTGCCAGCAGTTTAGTAGCTGCATACGAGCAGTACTTC.

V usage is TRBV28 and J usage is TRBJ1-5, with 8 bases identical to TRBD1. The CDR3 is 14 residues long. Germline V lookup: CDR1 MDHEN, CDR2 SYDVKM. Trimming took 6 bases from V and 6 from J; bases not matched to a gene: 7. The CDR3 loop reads CASSLRGPVQPQHF. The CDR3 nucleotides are TGTGCCAGCAGCCTCAGGGGGCCCGTTCAGCCCCAGCATTTT.

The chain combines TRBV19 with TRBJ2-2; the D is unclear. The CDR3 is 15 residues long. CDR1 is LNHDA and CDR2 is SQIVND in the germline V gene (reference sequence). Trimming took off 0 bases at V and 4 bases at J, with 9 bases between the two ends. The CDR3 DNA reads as TGTGCCAGTAGTATAGAAGGGCAGTTCACCGGGGAGCTGTTTTTT. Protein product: CASSIEGQFTGELFF.

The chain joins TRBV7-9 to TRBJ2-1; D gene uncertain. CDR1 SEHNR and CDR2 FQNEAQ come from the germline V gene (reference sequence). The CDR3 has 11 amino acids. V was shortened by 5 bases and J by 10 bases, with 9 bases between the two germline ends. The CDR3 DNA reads TGTGCCAGCAGCCCCGTCCGAGAGCAGTTCTTC. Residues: CASSPVREQFF.

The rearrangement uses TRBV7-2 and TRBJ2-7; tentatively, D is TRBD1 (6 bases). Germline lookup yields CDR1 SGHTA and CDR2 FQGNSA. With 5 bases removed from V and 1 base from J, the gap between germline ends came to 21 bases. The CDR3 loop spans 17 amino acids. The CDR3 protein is CASSRTPGQTESYEQYF. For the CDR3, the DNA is TGTGCCAGCAGCAGAACCCCCGGACAGACCGAGTCCTACGAGCAGTACTTC.

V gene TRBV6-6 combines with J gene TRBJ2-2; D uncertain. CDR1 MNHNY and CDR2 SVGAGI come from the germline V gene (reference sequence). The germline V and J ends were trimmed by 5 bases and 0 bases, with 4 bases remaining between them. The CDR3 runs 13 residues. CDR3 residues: CASSATNTGELFF. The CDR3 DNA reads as TGTGCCAGCAGTGCTACGAACACCGGGGAGCTGTTTTTT.

The CDR3 spells CASASDSPVRETQYF. CDR3 DNA sequence: TGCGCCAGTGCCTCGGACTCCCCGGTCCGAGAGACCCAGTACTTC. The chain combines TRBV5-1 with TRBJ2-5, with a possible D match to TRBD2 (5 bases). Per germline, CDR1 SGHRS and CDR2 YFSETQ. Trimming took 8 bases from V and 4 from J, leaving 21 bases between them. This CDR3 is built from 15 residues.

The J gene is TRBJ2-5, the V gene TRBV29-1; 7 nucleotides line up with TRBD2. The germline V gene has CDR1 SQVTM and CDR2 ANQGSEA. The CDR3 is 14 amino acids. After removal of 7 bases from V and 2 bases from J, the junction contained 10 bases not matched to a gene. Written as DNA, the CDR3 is TGCAGCGCATCCCTCCCGGGGGGACAAGAGACCCAGTACTTC. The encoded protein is CSASLPGGQETQYF.

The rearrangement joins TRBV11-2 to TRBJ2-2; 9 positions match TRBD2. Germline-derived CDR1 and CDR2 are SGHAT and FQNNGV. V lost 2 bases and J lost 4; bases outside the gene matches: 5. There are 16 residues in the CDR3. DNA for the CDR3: TGTGCCAGCAGCTTACTAGCGGGACGAACCACCGGGGAGCTGTTTTTT. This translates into CASSLLAGRTTGELFF.

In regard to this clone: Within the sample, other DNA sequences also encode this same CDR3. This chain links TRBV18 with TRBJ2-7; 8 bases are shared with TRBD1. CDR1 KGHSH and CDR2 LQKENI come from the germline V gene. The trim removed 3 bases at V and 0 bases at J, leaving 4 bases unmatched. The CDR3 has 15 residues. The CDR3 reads CASSPGDRSSYEQYF. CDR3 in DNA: TGTGCCAGCTCACCTGGGGACAGGAGCTCCTACGAGCAGTACTTC.

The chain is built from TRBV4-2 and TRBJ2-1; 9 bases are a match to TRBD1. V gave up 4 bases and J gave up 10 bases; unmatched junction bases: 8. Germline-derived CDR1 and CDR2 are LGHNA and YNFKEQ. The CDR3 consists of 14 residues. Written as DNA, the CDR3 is TGTGCCAGCAGCCCCACAGGGGGCGAGGTGGAGCAGTTCTTC. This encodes CASSPTGGEVEQFF.

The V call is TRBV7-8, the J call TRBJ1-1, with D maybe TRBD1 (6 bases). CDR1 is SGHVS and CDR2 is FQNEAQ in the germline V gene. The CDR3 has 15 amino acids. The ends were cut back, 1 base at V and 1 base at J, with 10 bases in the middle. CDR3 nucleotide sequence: TGTGCCAGCAGCTTAGTATTGGGGGCGAACACTGAAGCTTTCTTT. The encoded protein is CASSLVLGANTEAFF.

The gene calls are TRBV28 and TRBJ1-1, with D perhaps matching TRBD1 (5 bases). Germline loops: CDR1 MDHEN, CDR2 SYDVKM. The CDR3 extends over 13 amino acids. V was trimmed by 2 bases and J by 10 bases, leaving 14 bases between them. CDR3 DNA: TGTGCCAGCAGTTTACCAGGTGTCGGGGGAGCTTTCTTT. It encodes CASSLPGVGGAFF.

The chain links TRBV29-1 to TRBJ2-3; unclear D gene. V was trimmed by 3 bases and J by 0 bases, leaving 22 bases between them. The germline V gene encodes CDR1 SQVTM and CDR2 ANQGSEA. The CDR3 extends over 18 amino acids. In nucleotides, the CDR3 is TGCAGCGTTGAGTTCACGCCCCATCCCCTGAAAAGCACAGATACGCAGTATTTT. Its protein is CSVEFTPHPLKSTDTQYF.

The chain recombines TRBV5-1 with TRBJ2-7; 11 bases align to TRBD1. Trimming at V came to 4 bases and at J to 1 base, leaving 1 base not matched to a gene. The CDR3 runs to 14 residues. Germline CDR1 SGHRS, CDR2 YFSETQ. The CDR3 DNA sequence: TGCGCCAGCAGCCGGGACAGGGGGTCCTACGAGCAGTACTTC. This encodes CASSRDRGSYEQYF.

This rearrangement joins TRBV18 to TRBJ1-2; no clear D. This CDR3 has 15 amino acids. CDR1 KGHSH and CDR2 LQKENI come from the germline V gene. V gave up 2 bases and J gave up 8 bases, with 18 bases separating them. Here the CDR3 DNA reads TGTGCCAGCTCACCAGCCGGCGCCCCCTGGCGCGGCTACACCTTC. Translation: CASSPAGAPWRGYTF.

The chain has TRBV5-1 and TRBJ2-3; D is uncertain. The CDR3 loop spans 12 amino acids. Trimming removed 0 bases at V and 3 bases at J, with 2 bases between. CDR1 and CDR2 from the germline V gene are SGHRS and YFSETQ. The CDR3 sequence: CASSLDTDTQYF. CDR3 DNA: TGCGCCAGCAGCTTGGATACAGATACGCAGTATTTT. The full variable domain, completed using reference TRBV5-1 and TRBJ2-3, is KAGVTQTPRYLIKTRGQQVTLSCSPISGHRSVSWYQQTPGQGLQFLFEYFSETQRNKGNFPGRFSGRQFSNSRSEMNVSTLELGDSALYLCASSLDTDTQYFGPGTRLTVL.

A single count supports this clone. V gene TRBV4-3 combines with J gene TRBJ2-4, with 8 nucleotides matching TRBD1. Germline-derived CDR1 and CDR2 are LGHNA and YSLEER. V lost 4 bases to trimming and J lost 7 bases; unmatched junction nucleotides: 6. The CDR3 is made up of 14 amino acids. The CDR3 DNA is TGCGCCAGCAGCCGAGGACAGGGTTTGAACATTCAGTACTTC. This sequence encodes CASSRGQGLNIQYF.

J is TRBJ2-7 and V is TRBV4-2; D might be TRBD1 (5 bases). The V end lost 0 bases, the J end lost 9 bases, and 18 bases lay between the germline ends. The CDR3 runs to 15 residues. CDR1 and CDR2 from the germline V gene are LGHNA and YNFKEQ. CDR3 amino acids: CASSQDQGFLRGQYF. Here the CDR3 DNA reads TGTGCCAGCAGCCAAGATCAGGGTTTCCTACGAGGGCAGTACTTC.

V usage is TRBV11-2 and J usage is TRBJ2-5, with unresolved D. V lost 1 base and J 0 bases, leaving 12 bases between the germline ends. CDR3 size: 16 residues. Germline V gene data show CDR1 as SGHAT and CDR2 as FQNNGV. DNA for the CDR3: TGTGCCAGCAGCTTAGGGGCAAACTTGTACCAAGAGACCCAGTACTTC. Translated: CASSLGANLYQETQYF.

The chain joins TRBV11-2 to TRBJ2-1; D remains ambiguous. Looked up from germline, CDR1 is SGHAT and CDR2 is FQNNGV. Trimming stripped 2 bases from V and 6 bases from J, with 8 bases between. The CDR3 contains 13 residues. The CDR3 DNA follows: TGTGCCAGCAGCTTATTGCGGATCAATGAGCAGTTCTTC. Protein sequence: CASSLLRINEQFF.